The clone carrying this TCR beta chain has only a few counts. Template material for amplifying TCR beta CDR3 regions consisted of RNA transcripts. First-round RT-PCR targeting the TCR CDR3 was performed with the HTBI primer set. MiXCR, run by TCRdb on the multiplex PCR reads, gives a single entry per CDR3 protein. The table shows some 420,000 distinct CDR3 sequences, with roughly an eighth occurring only once. This sample is part of a study of T cells in Graves' hyperthyroidism and ophthalmopathy. V shed 2 bases and J shed 5 bases, with 19 bases lying between them. CDR1 and CDR2 from the germline V gene are LGHDT and YNNKEL (reference sequence). CDR3 length: 16 amino acids.

This clonotype originated in a woman between 18 and 30 years old with Graves' hyperthyroidism. Sequencing was done on a sample of blood. The chain links TRBV3-1 to TRBJ2-7; the D gene is possibly TRBD1 (5 bases). CDR3 sequence (DNA): TGTGCCAGCAGCCAAAGGTTAAGGGGAAGAGGAGACGAGCAGTACTTC. Translation: CASSQRLRGRGDEQYF.